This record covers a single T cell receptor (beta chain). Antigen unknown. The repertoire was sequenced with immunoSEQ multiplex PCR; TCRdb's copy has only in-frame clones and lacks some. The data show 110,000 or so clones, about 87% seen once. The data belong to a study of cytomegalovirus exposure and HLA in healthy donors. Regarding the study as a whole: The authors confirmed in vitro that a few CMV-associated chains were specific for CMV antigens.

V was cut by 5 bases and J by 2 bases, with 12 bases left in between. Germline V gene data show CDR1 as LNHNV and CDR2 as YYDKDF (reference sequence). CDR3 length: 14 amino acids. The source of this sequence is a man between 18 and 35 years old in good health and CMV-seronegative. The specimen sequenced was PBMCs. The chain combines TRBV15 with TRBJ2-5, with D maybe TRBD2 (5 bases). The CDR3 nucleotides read TGTGCCACCAGCTATCGGGGAGTGCAAGAGACCCAGTACTTC. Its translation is CATSYRGVQETQYF. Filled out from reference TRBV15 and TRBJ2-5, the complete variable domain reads DAMVIQNPRYQVTQFGKPVTLSCSQTLNHNVMYWYQQKSSQAPKLLFHYYDKDFNNEADTPDNFQSRRPNTSFCFLDIRSPGLGDTAMYLCATSYRGVQETQYFGPGTRLLVL.